This T cell receptor (beta chain) is drawn from a study of blood T cell repertoires in COVID-19. Assay used: immunoSEQ multiplex PCR; TCRdb lists only in-frame clones, some missing. The sample shows some 200,000 clones, less than 85% of them seen only once. With 3 bases removed from V and 0 bases from J, the gap between germline ends came to 12 bases. Germline values: CDR1 LGHNA, CDR2 YNFKEQ. The CDR3 is 16 amino acids. The chain links TRBV4-2 to TRBJ2-1; D not resolved. The clonotype originates from a woman aged 60-70 years with acute COVID-19. The sample consisted of PBMCs or T cells enriched from blood (not recorded which). The CDR3 region has the DNA TGTGCCAGCAGCCAGACCGCCTCTAGCTCCTACAATGAGCAGTTCTTC. It specifies CASSQTASSSYNEQFF.